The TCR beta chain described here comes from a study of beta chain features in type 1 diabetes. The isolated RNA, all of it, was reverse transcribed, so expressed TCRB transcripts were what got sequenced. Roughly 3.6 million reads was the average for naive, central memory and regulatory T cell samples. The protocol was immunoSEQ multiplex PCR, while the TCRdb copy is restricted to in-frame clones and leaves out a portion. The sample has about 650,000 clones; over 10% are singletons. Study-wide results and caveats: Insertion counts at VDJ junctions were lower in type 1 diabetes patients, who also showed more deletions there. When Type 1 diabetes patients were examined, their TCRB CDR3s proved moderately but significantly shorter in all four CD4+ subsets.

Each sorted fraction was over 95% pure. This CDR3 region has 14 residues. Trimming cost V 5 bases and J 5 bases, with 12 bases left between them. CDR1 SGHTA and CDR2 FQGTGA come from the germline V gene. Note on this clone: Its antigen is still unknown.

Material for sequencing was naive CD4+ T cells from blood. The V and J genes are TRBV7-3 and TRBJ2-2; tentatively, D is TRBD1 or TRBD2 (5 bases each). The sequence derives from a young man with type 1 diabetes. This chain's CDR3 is CASSPGTPTGELFF. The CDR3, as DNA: TGTGCCAGCAGCCCCGGGACCCCGACCGGGGAGCTGTTTTTT.